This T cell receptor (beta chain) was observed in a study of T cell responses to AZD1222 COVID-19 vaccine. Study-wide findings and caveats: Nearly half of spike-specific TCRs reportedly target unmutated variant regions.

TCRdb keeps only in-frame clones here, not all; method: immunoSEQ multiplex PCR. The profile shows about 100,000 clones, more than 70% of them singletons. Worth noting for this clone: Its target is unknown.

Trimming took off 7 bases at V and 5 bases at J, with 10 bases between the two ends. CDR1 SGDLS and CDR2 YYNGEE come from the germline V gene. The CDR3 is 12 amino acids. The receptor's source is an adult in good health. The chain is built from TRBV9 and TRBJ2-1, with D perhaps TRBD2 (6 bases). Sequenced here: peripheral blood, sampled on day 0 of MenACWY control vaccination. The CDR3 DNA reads TGTGCCAGCGGAGGGGAGAACAATGAGCAGTTCTTC. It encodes CASGGENNEQFF.